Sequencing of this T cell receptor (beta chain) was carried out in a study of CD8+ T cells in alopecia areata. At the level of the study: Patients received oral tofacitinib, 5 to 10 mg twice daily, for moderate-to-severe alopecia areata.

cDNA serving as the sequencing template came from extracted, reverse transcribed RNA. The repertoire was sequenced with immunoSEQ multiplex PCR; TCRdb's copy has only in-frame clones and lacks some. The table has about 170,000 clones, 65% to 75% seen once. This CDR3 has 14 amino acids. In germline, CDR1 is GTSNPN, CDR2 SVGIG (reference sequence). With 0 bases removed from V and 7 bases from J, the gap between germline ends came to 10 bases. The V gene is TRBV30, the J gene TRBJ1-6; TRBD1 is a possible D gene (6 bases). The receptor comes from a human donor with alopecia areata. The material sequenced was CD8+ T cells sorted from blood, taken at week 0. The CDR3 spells CAWSVLTGNSPLHF. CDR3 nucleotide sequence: TGTGCCTGGAGTGTACTCACAGGGAATTCACCCCTCCACTTT.